The 9 T cell receptor beta chains listed next were all sequenced from one sample in a study of T cells in Graves' hyperthyroidism and ophthalmopathy. Researchers took RNA transcripts and amplified the TCR beta CDR3 regions from them. TCR CDR3 underwent first-round RT-PCR with the HTBI primer set. TCRdb redid the calling of the multiplex PCR reads with MiXCR, one entry per CDR3 protein. This sample yields over 700,000 distinct CDR3 sequences, of which over 35% are seen a single time; 7.5% to 9.5% belongs to the top ten. The sequenced sample consisted of blood. These receptors were obtained from a man younger than 35 with Graves' hyperthyroidism.

The chain joins TRBV19 to TRBJ2-5; TRBD1 aligns across 11 bases. V was pared by 5 bases and J by 4 bases, with 18 bases of the junction left unmatched. The germline gives CDR1 LNHDA, CDR2 SQIVND (reference sequence). CDR3 size: 19 residues. In nucleotides, the CDR3 is TGTGCCAGTAGTGGCCCTGGACAGGGGGCGGATTCCAGGCTAGAGACCCAGTACTTC. Protein: CASSGPGQGADSRLETQYF.

This clonotype was found a few times. The chain is built from TRBV10-3 and TRBJ1-5; 10 bases are shared with TRBD1. With V trimmed by 10 bases and J by 2 bases, 5 bases remained unmatched. The germline CDR1 and CDR2 sequences are ENHRY and SYGVKD. The CDR3 length is 14 residues. This CDR3 is CATGTGAGNQPQHF. The DNA of the CDR3 is TGTGCCACCGGGACAGGGGCCGGCAATCAGCCCCAGCATTTT.

The chain has TRBV7-9 and TRBJ1-6, with a possible D match to TRBD1 (6 bases). Trimming left V 5 bases short and J 9 bases short, with 17 bases between. This CDR3 has 15 amino acids. Germline V CDR1 and CDR2: SEHNR, FQNEAQ (reference sequence). The CDR3 here is CASSSTGILGSPLHF. The CDR3 DNA is TGTGCCAGCAGCAGTACAGGGATATTAGGTTCACCCCTCCACTTT. Supplemented by reference TRBV7-9 and TRBJ1-6, the full variable domain reads DTGVSQNPRHKITKRGQNVTFRCDPISEHNRLYWYRQTLGQGPEFLTYFQNEAQLEKSRLLSDRFSAERPKGSFSTLEIQRTEQGDSAMYLCASSSTGILGSPLHFGNGTRLTVT.

The chain is built from TRBV7-2 and TRBJ2-7, with D tentatively TRBD2 (6 bases). CDR3 length equals 14 residues. CDR1 is SGHTA, CDR2 FQGNSA, per germline. Between the trimmed V and J ends, which lost 4 bases and 1 base, there was a span of 11 bases. The CDR3 spells CASSSVAGSYEQYF. In DNA form, the CDR3 reads TGTGCCAGCAGCTCAGTCGCGGGGTCCTACGAGCAGTACTTC.

This clonotype has only a few counts. The rearrangement links TRBV29-1 to TRBJ1-5, with a possible D match to TRBD1 (5 bases). Deletions cut 7 bases from V and 2 bases from J, with 15 bases between. Germline CDR1 SQVTM, CDR2 ANQGSEA. This CDR3 has 14 residues. This chain's CDR3 is CSAGGGRGNQPQHF. The DNA for the CDR3 is TGCAGCGCCGGGGGGGGGAGGGGCAATCAGCCCCAGCATTTT.

This clonotype was counted ten times or more. The genes are TRBV24-1 and TRBJ2-5; D not resolved. Trimming removed 12 bases from V and 5 bases from J, with 18 bases in between. CDR1 is KGHDR and CDR2 is SFDVKD in the germline V gene. The CDR3 has 13 residues. CDR3 protein: CAAQAPLRETQYF. CDR3 nucleotide sequence: TGTGCCGCGCAGGCCCCTCTTCGGGAGACCCAGTACTTC.

J is TRBJ2-5 and V is TRBV5-4, with TRBD1 as a possible D gene (5 bases). Germline CDR1 and CDR2: SGHNT and YYREEE (reference sequence). The V gene lost 0 bases and the J gene lost 5 bases, with 14 bases spanning the gap. The CDR3 totals 15 residues. CDR3 protein: CASSLVAGQEETQYF. CDR3 nucleotides: TGTGCCAGCAGCTTGGTCGCAGGGCAAGAGGAGACCCAGTACTTC.

The sample holds a few counts of this clonotype. This chain uses TRBV3-1 with TRBJ2-5, with 8 bases fitting TRBD2. With 4 bases clipped from V and 2 bases from J, the junction kept 3 bases outside the gene matches. This CDR3 has 14 amino acids. Per germline, CDR1 LGHDT and CDR2 YNNKEL (reference sequence). The CDR3 spells CASSRIAGQETQYF. The DNA of the CDR3 is TGTGCCAGCAGCCGAATAGCGGGGCAAGAGACCCAGTACTTC.

The V gene is TRBV20-1, the J gene TRBJ2-5; TRBD2 matches at 9 bases. Trimming cost V 2 bases and J 5 bases; bases outside gene matches: 9. Germline CDR1 reads DFQATT; CDR2 reads SNEGSKA (reference sequence). The CDR3 consists of 15 residues. CDR3 bases: TGCAGTGCTAGAAGTAGCGGGGGCCCCTCCGAGACCCAGTACTTC. Its translation is CSARSSGGPSETQYF.